A selection of T cell receptor beta chains follows, all from one sample in a study of shared clonotypes between healthy human individuals. Assay used: immunoSEQ multiplex PCR; TCRdb lists only in-frame clones, some missing. The top ten clones hold approximately 25% of a sample with approximately 810,000 clones, 90% to 95% of them seen once. Input material: naive CD8+ T cells sorted from blood. These receptors were obtained from a man aged 25-45 years in good health. CDR3s include the opening cysteine and the closing phenylalanine or tryptophan.

J gene	V gene	CDR3 protein
TRBJ1-1	TRBV4-3	CASSQSRVFVPEAFF
TRBJ2-3	TRBV27	CASSFTGTSGIRDTQYF
TRBJ2-5	TRBV19	CASSPKWGQGLETQYF
TRBJ1-4	TRBV5-1	CASSKSPGTGSEKLFF
TRBJ2-2	TRBV11-2	CASSLEGLAGELFF
TRBJ2-3	TRBV28	CASRPLWGGTDTQYF
TRBJ2-2	TRBV28	CASISSGSLSGELFF
TRBJ2-1	TRBV30	CAWLPRLAGGYYNEQFF
TRBJ2-7	TRBV6-5	CASSPYSLATYEQYF
TRBJ1-1	TRBV28	CASTMTGGLTEAFF
TRBJ1-1	TRBV29-1	CSVEGQEGTEAFF
TRBJ2-2	TRBV2	CASSESQEVAGELFF
TRBJ2-7	TRBV27	CASSLSRYYEQYF
TRBJ2-7	TRBV7-9	CASSLQGYEQYF
TRBJ2-7	TRBV2	CASSTSGQGTTLYEQYF
TRBJ2-7	TRBV27	CASSLPRGEQYF
TRBJ2-5	TRBV4-1	CASSQMMIADQETQYF
TRBJ2-7	TRBV7-2	CASSPPSYEQYF
TRBJ2-5	TRBV11-2	CASSLVAGGETQYF
TRBJ2-5	TRBV11-2	CASVKGQGRRTTQETQYF
TRBJ1-4	TRBV5-1	CASRFLLATADGNEKLFF
TRBJ2-7	TRBV7-9	CASSQGQGAPLSYEQYF
TRBJ1-3	TRBV4-1	CASSQSLGNTIYF
TRBJ2-2	TRBV4-2	CASSQDPSGRNTGELFF
TRBJ2-5	TRBV10-2	CASWSGVETQYF
TRBJ2-3	TRBV6-1	CASSERPGATWADTQYF
TRBJ2-1	TRBV27	CASSPGLARNEQFF
TRBJ2-1	TRBV30	CAWTNGGGDEQFF